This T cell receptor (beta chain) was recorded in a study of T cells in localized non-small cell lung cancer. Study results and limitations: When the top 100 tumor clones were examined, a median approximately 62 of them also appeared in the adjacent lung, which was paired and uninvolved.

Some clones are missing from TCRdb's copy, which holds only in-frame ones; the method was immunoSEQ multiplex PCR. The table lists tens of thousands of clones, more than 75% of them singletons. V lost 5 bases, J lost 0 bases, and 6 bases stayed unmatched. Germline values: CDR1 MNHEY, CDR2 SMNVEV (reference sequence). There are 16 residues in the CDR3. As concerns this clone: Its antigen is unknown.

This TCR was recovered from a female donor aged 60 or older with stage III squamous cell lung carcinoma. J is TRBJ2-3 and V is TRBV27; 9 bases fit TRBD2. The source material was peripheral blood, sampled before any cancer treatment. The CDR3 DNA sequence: TGTGCCAGCAGTCCCCTAGCGGGGCCTAGCACAGATACGCAGTATTTT. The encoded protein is CASSPLAGPSTDTQYF.